This is a list of T cell receptor beta chains from one sample in a study of T cell responses to AZD1222 COVID-19 vaccine. The protocol was immunoSEQ multiplex PCR, while the TCRdb copy is restricted to in-frame clones and leaves out a portion. The sample holds 100,000 or so clones; 87% are singletons and the top ten take around 3.1%. This specimen consisted of peripheral blood, obtained on day 0 of AZD1222 vaccination. The receptors shown here come from an adult in good health. Each CDR3 is given with its conserved first and last residue. A D gene is named only where the DNA matches it firmly. Not all rows give a size; the values are once, few, many and, for expanded clones, a class.

CDR3 protein: CASSTDALTGELFF; CDR3 DNA: TGTGCCAGCAGCACCGATGCCCTGACCGGGGAGCTGTTTTTT; CDR3 length: 14; V gene: TRBV4-2; D gene: -; J gene: TRBJ2-2; clone size: -
CDR3 protein: CASSQYAGGTYEQYF; CDR3 DNA: TGCGCCAGCAGCCAATATGCAGGGGGCACCTACGAGCAGTACTTC; CDR3 length: 15; V gene: TRBV4-1; D gene: TRBD1; J gene: TRBJ2-7; clone size: many
CDR3 protein: CASSLGPSGNTIYF; CDR3 DNA: TGTGCCAGCAGCCTTGGCCCCTCTGGAAACACCATATATTTT; CDR3 length: 14; V gene: TRBV7-3; D gene: -; J gene: TRBJ1-3; clone size: once
CDR3 protein: CATLGPFYTDTQYF; CDR3 DNA: TGCGCCACCCTCGGGCCATTCTACACAGATACGCAGTATTTT; CDR3 length: 14; V gene: TRBV23-1; D gene: -; J gene: TRBJ2-3; clone size: -
CDR3 protein: CAIRTEPQETQYF; CDR3 DNA: TGTGCCATCAGGACGGAACCACAAGAGACCCAGTACTTC; CDR3 length: 13; V gene: TRBV10-3; D gene: -; J gene: TRBJ2-5; clone size: once
CDR3 protein: CASSPDPTGELFF; CDR3 DNA: TGTGCCAGCAGCCCGGACCCCACCGGGGAGCTGTTTTTT; CDR3 length: 13; V gene: TRBV11-3; D gene: -; J gene: TRBJ2-2; clone size: -
CDR3 protein: CASSLGTDSNQPQHF; CDR3 DNA: TGTGCCAGCAGCTTAGGGACAGATAGCAATCAGCCCCAGCATTTT; CDR3 length: 15; V gene: TRBV7-6; D gene: -; J gene: TRBJ1-5; clone size: -
CDR3 protein: CASSLTGGAGEKLFF; CDR3 DNA: TGTGCCAGCAGCCTCACAGGGGGCGCTGGGGAAAAACTGTTTTTT; CDR3 length: 15; V gene: TRBV7-3; D gene: TRBD1; J gene: TRBJ1-4; clone size: -
CDR3 protein: CAISANYGYTF; CDR3 DNA: TGTGCCATTTCAGCTAACTATGGCTACACCTTC; CDR3 length: 11; V gene: TRBV6-6; D gene: -; J gene: TRBJ1-2; clone size: once
CDR3 protein: CASSTGQAWRYGYTF; CDR3 DNA: TGTGCCAGCAGCACCGGACAGGCCTGGAGGTATGGCTACACCTTC; CDR3 length: 15; V gene: TRBV7-9; D gene: TRBD1; J gene: TRBJ1-2; clone size: -
CDR3 protein: CASSLTGEGHNEQFF; CDR3 DNA: TGTGCCAGCAGCCTAACCGGGGAGGGTCACAATGAGCAGTTCTTC; CDR3 length: 15; V gene: TRBV6-2/TRBV6-3; D gene: TRBD2; J gene: TRBJ2-1; clone size: few
CDR3 protein: CATWDGGAWNTIYF; CDR3 DNA: TGTGCCACCTGGGACGGGGGGGCTTGGAACACCATATATTTT; CDR3 length: 14; V gene: TRBV19; D gene: -; J gene: TRBJ1-3; clone size: -
CDR3 protein: CASRPTGTGNTGELFF; CDR3 DNA: TGTGCCAGCAGACCTACCGGGACAGGGAACACCGGGGAGCTGTTTTTT; CDR3 length: 16; V gene: TRBV7-8; D gene: TRBD1; J gene: TRBJ2-2; clone size: -
CDR3 protein: CASSRATIAGETQYF; CDR3 DNA: TGTGCTAGCAGCCGCGCGACCATAGCGGGAGAGACCCAGTACTTC; CDR3 length: 15; V gene: TRBV7-7; D gene: TRBD2; J gene: TRBJ2-5; clone size: -
CDR3 protein: CASRPTGGYGYTF; CDR3 DNA: TGTGCCAGCAGACCTACAGGGGGCTATGGCTACACCTTC; CDR3 length: 13; V gene: TRBV6-5; D gene: TRBD1; J gene: TRBJ1-2; clone size: -
CDR3 protein: CASSVPSGSVWVAKNIQYF; CDR3 DNA: TGTGCCAGCAGCGTGCCTAGCGGGAGCGTTTGGGTAGCCAAAAACATTCAGTACTTC; CDR3 length: 19; V gene: TRBV9; D gene: TRBD2; J gene: TRBJ2-4; clone size: -
CDR3 protein: CASSGPQGDTIYF; CDR3 DNA: TGTGCCAGCAGCGGCCCACAGGGTGACACCATATATTTT; CDR3 length: 13; V gene: TRBV9; D gene: -; J gene: TRBJ1-3; clone size: -
CDR3 protein: CASSVSPGLGNEQFF; CDR3 DNA: TGTGCCAGCAGCGTATCCCCAGGGTTGGGCAATGAGCAGTTCTTC; CDR3 length: 15; V gene: TRBV9; D gene: -; J gene: TRBJ2-1; clone size: -
CDR3 protein: CASGSSTDTQYF; CDR3 DNA: TGCGCCAGTGGATCTAGCACAGATACGCAGTATTTT; CDR3 length: 12; V gene: TRBV23-1; D gene: -; J gene: TRBJ2-3; clone size: -
CDR3 protein: CASSGGGELFF; CDR3 DNA: TGTGCCAGCAGTGGTGGGGGGGAGCTGTTTTTT; CDR3 length: 11; V gene: TRBV12-3/TRBV12-4; D gene: -; J gene: TRBJ2-2; clone size: -
CDR3 protein: CASSLGRGGAFF; CDR3 DNA: TGTGCCAGCAGCTTGGGGAGAGGTGGAGCTTTCTTT; CDR3 length: 12; V gene: TRBV11-2; D gene: -; J gene: TRBJ1-1; clone size: -
CDR3 protein: CASSTGQGVGFSPGYTF; CDR3 DNA: TGTGCCAGCAGCACCGGACAGGGGGTGGGGTTTAGTCCTGGCTACACCTTC; CDR3 length: 17; V gene: TRBV5-4; D gene: TRBD1; J gene: TRBJ1-2; clone size: -
CDR3 protein: CASSPPGQVESQYF; CDR3 DNA: TGTGCCAGTAGCCCACCGGGACAGGTGGAATCGCAGTACTTC; CDR3 length: 14; V gene: TRBV19; D gene: TRBD1; J gene: TRBJ2-7; clone size: -
CDR3 protein: CASSIAAGLTEAFF; CDR3 DNA: TGTGCCAGTAGTATAGCGGCAGGTCTAACTGAAGCTTTCTTT; CDR3 length: 14; V gene: TRBV19; D gene: -; J gene: TRBJ1-1; clone size: -
CDR3 protein: CASSVRSGGAGQPQHF; CDR3 DNA: TGTGCCAGCAGTGTACGGTCAGGGGGCGCGGGGCAGCCCCAGCATTTT; CDR3 length: 16; V gene: TRBV28; D gene: TRBD1; J gene: TRBJ1-5; clone size: few